This T cell receptor (beta chain) emerged from a study of beta chain features in type 1 diabetes. Study outcomes and limitations: Comparison showed that naive, central memory and Treg TCRB repertoires appeared more similar among patients than among healthy donors. More deletions and fewer insertions at VDJ junctions were seen in type 1 diabetes patients.

CD4+ naive, central memory, regulatory and stem cell-like memory cells were sorted via CD45RO/CCR7/CD25/CD127/CD95/CD27. The isolated RNA, all of it, was reverse transcribed, so expressed TCRB transcripts were what got sequenced. The repertoire was sequenced with immunoSEQ multiplex PCR; TCRdb's copy has only in-frame clones and lacks some. The sample records a few hundred thousand clones, 25% to 30% being singletons. CDR3 length: 14 amino acids. The J segment lost 2 bases and the V segment lost 0 bases, leaving 1 base of the junction unmatched. CDR1 KGHSH and CDR2 LQKENI come from the germline V gene. With regard to this clone: Its antigen is still unknown.

This TCR was sampled from a young man in good health. The sample comprised central memory CD4+ T cells from blood. V is TRBV18 and J is TRBJ2-7, with 7 nucleotides matching TRBD1. CDR3 nucleotides: TGTGCCAGCTCACCACCTGGGACAGCCTACGAGCAGTACTTC. It codes for CASSPPGTAYEQYF.